The next 2 T cell receptor beta chains were all read from a single sample in a study of blood T cell repertoires in COVID-19. This table comes from immunoSEQ multiplex PCR, and its TCRdb copy is limited to in-frame clones, with some not included. The table records about 260,000 clones, roughly 86% of them present only once. The sample was peripheral blood. These receptors were obtained from a human donor in a cohort sampled during active COVID-19.

The chain couples TRBV5-4 to TRBJ2-7; possibly TRBD1 for D (5 bases). This CDR3 region has 13 residues. V lost 0 bases to trimming and J lost 7 bases, with 11 bases between them. Germline assignment: CDR1 SGHNT and CDR2 YYREEE (reference sequence). This CDR3 reads CASSLAGSKEQYF. In DNA, the CDR3 is TGTGCCAGCAGCTTGGCAGGGTCGAAAGAGCAGTACTTC. Complete variable domain (other parts from reference TRBV5-4 and TRBJ2-7): ETGVTQSPTHLIKTRGQQVTLRCSSQSGHNTVSWYQQALGQGPQFIFQYYREEENGRGNFPPRFSGLQFPNYSSELNVNALELDDSALYLCASSLAGSKEQYFGPGTRLTVT.

The gene calls are TRBV7-2 and TRBJ2-7; 11 bases are a match to TRBD2. Per the germline V gene, CDR1 is SGHTA and CDR2 is FQGNSA. The CDR3 length is 13 residues. With 7 bases clipped from V and 6 bases from J, the junction kept 5 bases outside the gene matches. The CDR3 DNA reads TGTGCCAGCACCACCCTAGCGGGAGGCGAGCAGTACTTC. This codes for CASTTLAGGEQYF.